This T cell receptor beta chain was profiled in a study of neurological immune-mediated disorders (dated by TCRdb to between 2018 and 2020). Concerning the study at large: Peripheral blood TCR-beta repertoires from HTLV-I-associated myelopathy (HAM/TSP) patients, multiple sclerosis patients and healthy controls were compared by UMI-based sequencing. The 100 to 110 TCR-beta libraries covered PBMC samples along with longitudinal samples, technical triplicates, and paired sorted CD4+ and CD8+ T-cell subsets. The cohort included 60 to 75 subjects: roughly 15 with HAM/TSP, roughly 34 with multiple sclerosis, and some 20 healthy controls.

What the research found in general, with its limitations: No identical CDR3 amino acid sequences were shared among expanded clones across subjects, suggesting private TCR-beta repertoires in all groups. TCR clonal expansion was greatest in HAM/TSP patients and smallest in MS patients, who ranked below even healthy controls.

Blood bank volunteers in Maryland, USA served as the healthy controls. For sorted-subset TCR libraries, 1 million sorted CD4+ or CD8+ T cells were used. PBMCs were separated from peripheral blood using Ficoll-Hypaque density gradient centrifugation and then cryopreserved in liquid nitrogen. Paired sorted CD4+ and CD8+ subsets came from healthy controls, HAM/TSP patients and MS patients. Deletion took 1 base off V and 6 bases off J, with a span of 10 bases between the germline ends. Taken from the germline V gene, the CDR1 and CDR2 loops are SNHLY and FYNNEI. The cysteine opens and the phenylalanine closes a CDR3 of 14 amino acids. CDR3 DNA is the only sequence kept; it has 42 bases, read in frame from the first base. cDNA was synthesized by template-switch 5'RACE using a primer with a 10-nucleotide random unique molecular identifier that tagged each TCR transcript. Every sequencing run covered 15-18 subjects and yielded more than 160 million TCR-beta sequences. Total RNA was extracted with the RNeasy kit. The KAPA Real-time Library Amplification kit was used to amplify TCR-beta VDJ regions with primers targeting the TCR constant region and the 5'RACE anchor. A first PCR added sample indexes and Illumina adaptors, after which a second PCR increased the library yield. The roughly 650 bp TCR product was size-selected on a 2% E-gel SizeSelection system after Ampure bead purification. Before pooling, library quality was checked on a Bioanalyzer, concentration was measured with Qubit, and libraries were quantified with the Kapa Library Quantification kit. An Illumina HiSeq 2500 sequenced the libraries paired-end 2 x 150 bp. To increase sequence diversity, about 25-31% phiX was spiked into each library pool. Per the original workflow: The UMI-based MiGEC pipeline processed quality-filtered reads and removed over 80% of raw TCR sequences during error correction. IMGT germline references were used for alignment of VDJ genes, and clonotypes were defined by a unique CDR3 amino acid sequence together with V-J genes. Clonal expansion, Shannon diversity and CDR3 relatedness were evaluated with VDJtools (CalcPairwiseDistances, ClusterSamples), while phylogenetic trees were built in CLCbio workbench. Clones with at least 8 unique UMIs were defined as expanded, with this threshold being based on coefficient-of-variation modelling across technical triplicates. The public sequencing data were trimmed at Q25 with fastp and processed into clonotypes with MiXCR by TCRdb, which kept only in-frame beta chains. Here each entry gathers all rows of one CDR3 protein and keeps the most common genes and DNA. TCRdb's processing, not the authors', yielded these V and J calls. The sample data list tens of thousands of distinct CDR3 sequences, and approximately 5% of these were observed just once. The biggest ten clones account for 7% to 9.5% of the sample.

This clonotype occurred many times. It has no known antigen specificity. Within one base of it there is no much larger clone, and no base qualities were kept. This sequence uses TRBV2 and TRBJ1-5, with the D gene not confidently named. Sequencing was done on a sample of CD4+ T cells from blood. This clonotype originated in a man aged 18-30 years in good health. The DNA is TGTGCCAGCAGTGAAGGGGGTGGTTTTCAGCCCCAGCATTTT. Translated, it reads CASSEGGGFQPQHF.